Following are 3 T cell receptor beta chains from one sample sequenced in a study of chemoradiotherapy in HPV16-positive cancers. The method was immunoSEQ multiplex PCR; TCRdb's version includes in-frame clones alone and lacks a portion of them. The data show roughly 4,200 clones, roughly 84% seen once. Here the sequenced sample was tumor tissue, taken from a patient who underwent chemoradiotherapy. The receptors stem from a human donor with HPV-associated anogenital cancer.

The CDR3 protein is CASSLSTGFYEQYF. In nucleotides, the CDR3 is TGTGCCAGCAGCTTATCCACGGGGTTCTACGAGCAGTACTTC. The chain uses TRBV7-2 and TRBJ2-7; D possibly corresponds to TRBD2 (5 bases). The CDR3 totals 14 residues. Germline lookup yields CDR1 SGHTA and CDR2 FQGNSA. V lost 2 bases and J lost 3, with 11 bases in between.

This chain connects TRBV2 to TRBJ2-5; perhaps TRBD1 as D (6 bases). The ends were cut back, 5 bases at V and 3 bases at J, with 10 bases in the middle. Germline V lookup: CDR1 SNHLY, CDR2 FYNNEI. The length of the CDR3 is 13 residues. For the CDR3, the DNA is TGTGCCAGCAGTCGTAACAGGGAAGAGACCCAGTACTTC. Translation gives CASSRNREETQYF. The full variable domain, completed using reference TRBV2 and TRBJ2-5, is EPEVTQTPSHQVTQMGQEVILRCVPISNHLYFYWYRQILGQKVEFLVSFYNNEISEKSEIFDDQFSVERPDGSNFTLKIRSTKLEDSAMYFCASSRNREETQYFGPGTRLLVL.

The gene calls are TRBV5-1 and TRBJ2-7, with a tentative D call TRBD2 (7 bases). Trimming removed 4 bases from V and 2 bases from J, with 19 bases in between. Looked up from germline, CDR1 is SGHRS and CDR2 is YFSETQ. The CDR3 extends over 16 amino acids. CDR3 loop: CASSPLGGGITYEQYF. CDR3 nucleotides: TGCGCCAGCAGCCCGTTAGGGGGAGGGATAACCTACGAGCAGTACTTC.